The 26 T cell receptor beta chains in this list originate from one sample, sequenced in a study of beta chain features in type 1 diabetes. Every isolated RNA sample was fully reverse transcribed, so sequencing captured expressed TCRB transcripts. Measured with immunoSEQ multiplex PCR; TCRdb has only the in-frame clones, and not every one. The repertoire holds 350,000 to 450,000 clones, with around 16% as singletons. Sample: naive CD4+ T cells from blood. Receptors were obtained from a woman aged 18-29 years in good health.

The chain combines TRBV20-1 with TRBJ2-7; D uncertain. This CDR3 has 11 residues. CDR1 is DFQATT, CDR2 SNEGSKA, per germline (reference sequence). Trimming took 2 bases from V and 10 from J, leaving 12 bases between them. Here the CDR3 reads CSARIRQQQYF. The CDR3 DNA follows: TGCAGTGCTAGAATTAGACAACAACAGTACTTC.

V is TRBV25-1 and J is TRBJ2-1; TRBD1 is a possible D gene (5 bases). There are 13 residues in the CDR3. The V gene's germline CDR1 is MGHDK and CDR2 SYGVNS. V shed 4 bases and J shed 8 bases, with 12 bases lying between them. CDR3 bases: TGTGCCAGCAGTGCGCAGGGAATCCATGAGCAGTTCTTC. Residues: CASSAQGIHEQFF.

Only a few counts were recorded for this clone. The chain links TRBV29-1 to TRBJ2-3; 7 bases are a match to TRBD1. The CDR3 sequence is 14 residues long. CDR1 SQVTM and CDR2 ANQGSEA come from the germline V gene. Trimming took 4 bases from V and 1 from J; bases not matched to a gene: 5. CDR3 protein: CSVVKGTGTDTQYF. CDR3 sequence (DNA): TGCAGCGTTGTCAAAGGGACAGGCACAGATACGCAGTATTTT.

The chain recombines TRBV7-2 with TRBJ1-5; 7 nucleotides align to TRBD1. The germline V gene has CDR1 SGHTA and CDR2 FQGNSA. This CDR3 contains 14 residues. Trimming took 3 bases from V and 7 from J; bases not matched to a gene: 6. The CDR3 region has the DNA TGTGCCAGCAGCTTTAGACAGGGCGGCCAGCCCCAGCATTTT. Its translation is CASSFRQGGQPQHF. Variable domain in full (rest from reference TRBV7-2 and TRBJ1-5): GAGVSQSPSNKVTEKGKDVELRCDPISGHTALYWYRQSLGQGLEFLIYFQGNSAPDKSGLPSDRFSAERTGGSVSTLTIQRTQQEDSAVYLCASSFRQGGQPQHFGDGTRLSIL.

This clone was seen a few times. This rearrangement joins TRBV28 to TRBJ2-3; 7 nucleotides align to TRBD2. Trimming took 2 bases from V and 4 from J; bases not matched to a gene: 9. The CDR3 has 16 residues. CDR1 MDHEN and CDR2 SYDVKM come from the germline V gene. As DNA, the CDR3 is TGTGCCAGCAGTTTAATCGGCGGGAGTAGGGCAGATACGCAGTATTTT. Encoded protein: CASSLIGGSRADTQYF. Combining the CDR3 with reference TRBV28 and TRBJ2-3 gives the whole variable domain DVKVTQSSRYLVKRTGEKVFLECVQDMDHENMFWYRQDPGLGLRLIYFSYDVKMKEKGDIPEGYSVSREKKERFSLILESASTNQTSMYLCASSLIGGSRADTQYFGPGTRLTVL.

This clone turned up a few times. The rearrangement uses TRBV11-1 and TRBJ2-5; TRBD1 might be the D (6 bases). CDR1 and CDR2 from the germline V gene are SGHAT and FQDESV (reference sequence). The ends were cut back, 5 bases at V and 2 bases at J, with 12 bases in the middle. This CDR3 spans 14 amino acids. The CDR3 nucleotides read TGTGCCAGCAGCCAGGGGCAGCTACAAGAGACCCAGTACTTC. This codes for CASSQGQLQETQYF.

The table lists this clone with a few counts. V gene TRBV5-6 combines with J gene TRBJ2-7; 8 bases fit TRBD2. The germline gives CDR1 SGHDT, CDR2 YYEEEE. The V and J ends lost 6 bases and 5 bases, in that order; junction bases with no gene match: 7. The CDR3 totals 13 residues. The CDR3: CASTLGLEHEQYF. In DNA form, the CDR3 reads TGTGCCAGCACTTTGGGACTAGAACACGAGCAGTACTTC.

The V and J genes are TRBV9 and TRBJ2-2; 10 nucleotides line up with TRBD2. Germline trimming cut 3 bases from V and 2 bases from J; bases unmatched to any gene: 1. Per germline, CDR1 SGDLS and CDR2 YYNGEE. This CDR3 has 15 residues. CDR3 in amino acids: CASSASGRNTGELFF. DNA of the CDR3: TGTGCCAGCAGCGCTAGCGGGAGAAACACCGGGGAGCTGTTTTTT.

The chain is built from TRBV25-1 and TRBJ2-1, with 11 bases lining up with TRBD2. The germline V gene encodes CDR1 MGHDK and CDR2 SYGVNS. CDR3 length: 15 amino acids. V lost 5 bases to trimming and J lost 6 bases; unmatched junction nucleotides: 6. CDR3 nucleotide sequence: TGTGCCAGCAGTAAAACCGGGACTAGCGGCAATGAGCAGTTCTTC. Residues: CASSKTGTSGNEQFF. The full variable domain, with the rest looked up from reference TRBV25-1 and TRBJ2-1, is EADIYQTPRYLVIGTGKKITLECSQTMGHDKMYWYQQDPGMELHLIHYSYGVNSTEKGDLSSESTVSRIRTEHFPLTLESARPSHTSQYLCASSKTGTSGNEQFFGPGTRLTVL.

The chain employs TRBV4-2 and TRBJ2-1; D is unclear. The germline CDR1 and CDR2 sequences are LGHNA and YNFKEQ. CDR3 length: 15 residues. The ends were cut back, 0 bases at V and 10 bases at J, with 16 bases in the middle. CDR3 region: CASSQDLGGAPEQFF. The CDR3 nucleotides read TGTGCCAGCAGCCAAGATCTAGGCGGTGCCCCCGAGCAGTTCTTC.

The rearrangement links TRBV27 to TRBJ2-1; 12 bases fit TRBD2. V gave up 4 bases and J gave up 0 bases; unmatched junction bases: 10. This CDR3 contains 19 residues. Germline loops: CDR1 MNHEY, CDR2 SMNVEV (reference sequence). The CDR3 loop is CASSSPALAGGRSYNEQFF. CDR3 DNA: TGTGCCAGCAGTTCCCCCGCACTAGCGGGAGGACGCTCCTACAATGAGCAGTTCTTC.

This clone was observed a few times. The gene calls are TRBV28 and TRBJ2-7; maybe TRBD1 (6 bases). Trimming stripped 2 bases from V and 2 bases from J, with 10 bases between. This CDR3 region has 14 residues. Germline V gene data show CDR1 as MDHEN and CDR2 as SYDVKM. The CDR3 is CASSLSTGPYEQYF. The CDR3 DNA is TGTGCCAGCAGTTTAAGTACAGGGCCCTACGAGCAGTACTTC.

The rearrangement uses TRBV7-9 and TRBJ1-1; D is unresolved. V was trimmed by 7 bases and J by 1 base, leaving 13 bases between them. This CDR3 contains 14 residues. Germline V gene lookup returns CDR1 SEHNR and CDR2 FQNEAQ (reference sequence). In nucleotides, the CDR3 is TGTGCCAGCACCCCTCGGAGGGAGAACACTGAAGCTTTCTTT. Its protein product is CASTPRRENTEAFF.

V and J are TRBV6-5 and TRBJ1-5; 8 nucleotides line up with TRBD1. This CDR3 spans 14 amino acids. Unmatched junction bases numbered 6, after V lost 7 bases and J lost 4 bases. Germline V gene data show CDR1 as MNHEY and CDR2 as SVGAGI. CDR3 in DNA: TGTGCCAGCAAAGAAGACAGGGGTAATCAGCCCCAGCATTTT. Amino acid sequence: CASKEDRGNQPQHF.

The chain uses TRBV7-9 and TRBJ2-3; 7 bases match TRBD2. The CDR3 length is 16 residues. V lost 1 base and J lost 2; bases outside the gene matches: 6. CDR1 is SEHNR and CDR2 is FQNEAQ in the germline V gene (reference sequence). The CDR3 is CASSLGLARSTDTQYF. The CDR3 DNA reads TGTGCCAGCAGCTTAGGACTAGCCAGATCCACAGATACGCAGTATTTT.

The DNA for the CDR3 is TGTGCCGGGGGCGAGACTAGCGGCCCAACTGAGCAGTTCTTC. As protein: CAGGETSGPTEQFF. This chain joins TRBV18 and TRBJ2-1; 9 bases line up with TRBD2. Trimming removed 11 bases from V and 9 bases from J; junction bases left unmatched: 14. This CDR3 contains 14 residues. CDR1 and CDR2 (germline): KGHSH, LQKENI. The variable domain in full, with the rest retrieved from reference TRBV18 and TRBJ2-1, is NAGVMQNPRHLVRRRGQEARLRCSPMKGHSHVYWYRQLPEEGLKFMVYLQKENIIDESGMPKERFSAEFPKEGPSILRIQQVVRGDSAAYFCAGGETSGPTEQFFGPGTRLTVL.

The CDR3 loop is CASRAGGVYNEQFF. In nucleotides, the CDR3 is TGTGCCAGCAGAGCGGGAGGGGTTTACAATGAGCAGTTCTTC. This chain connects TRBV7-2 to TRBJ2-1; 10 bases map to TRBD2. Trimming at V came to 6 bases and at J to 4 bases, leaving 3 bases not matched to a gene. The CDR3 has 14 residues. From germline, CDR1 is SGHTA and CDR2 FQGNSA.

This clone was seen more than once but under ten times. DNA of the CDR3: TGTGCCAGCAGACCCTCGACTAGTGACCGAGAGACCCAGTACTTC. Translating it yields CASRPSTSDRETQYF. The V gene is TRBV25-1, the J gene TRBJ2-5; D is possibly TRBD2 (6 bases). V lost 6 bases and J lost 4, with 18 bases in between. In germline, CDR1 is MGHDK, CDR2 SYGVNS. The CDR3 loop spans 15 amino acids.

The CDR3 protein is CAWAQNTEAFF. In DNA, the CDR3 is TGTGCCTGGGCACAGAACACTGAAGCTTTCTTT. The chain carries TRBV30 and TRBJ1-1; D is ambiguous. Trimming pared 5 bases from V and 1 base from J, leaving 5 bases between. The CDR3 consists of 11 residues. The germline CDR1 and CDR2 sequences are GTSNPN and SVGIG (reference sequence).

This chain links TRBV9 with TRBJ2-1, with D possibly TRBD2 on 5 matching bases. Trimming removed 0 bases at V and 9 bases at J, with 16 bases between. The CDR3 sequence is 15 residues long. From germline, CDR1 is SGDLS and CDR2 YYNGEE. The CDR3 sequence: CASSVGVGVGGEQFF. The CDR3 bases are TGTGCCAGCAGCGTAGGGGTGGGAGTTGGTGGTGAGCAGTTCTTC.

This clone came up a few times. The CDR3 loop reads CASSMGRGNEQFF. The CDR3 region has the DNA TGTGCCAGTAGTATGGGGCGGGGGAATGAGCAGTTCTTC. V usage is TRBV19 and J usage is TRBJ2-1, with TRBD2 identical over 7 bases. Germline CDR1 is LNHDA and CDR2 is SQIVND (reference sequence). Losses at the gene ends were 3 bases for V and 7 bases for J; bases not matched to a gene: 3. The CDR3 consists of 13 residues.

This clone was counted a few times. V gene TRBV29-1 combines with J gene TRBJ1-1; D remains ambiguous. The germline CDR1 and CDR2 sequences are SQVTM and ANQGSEA. The length of the CDR3 is 13 residues. The V end was cut by 2 bases, the J end by 0 bases, with 7 bases between. In DNA, the CDR3 is TGCAGCGTTGAAAGACAAATGAACACTGAAGCTTTCTTT. Translation gives CSVERQMNTEAFF.

This clone was detected only a few times. The chain combines TRBV4-1 with TRBJ1-1, with D unresolved. The CDR3 spans 11 residues. V gave up 0 bases and J gave up 11 bases, with 7 bases separating them. Per germline, CDR1 MGHRA and CDR2 YSYEKL. The CDR3 bases are TGCGCCAGCAGCCAAGATGGGAGGGCTTTCTTT. Translation gives CASSQDGRAFF.

The rearrangement links TRBV11-3 to TRBJ2-3; perhaps TRBD1 as D (6 bases). The CDR3 runs to 14 residues. V lost 3 bases to trimming and J lost 2 bases, with 9 bases between them. Looked up from germline, CDR1 is SGHNT and CDR2 is YENEEA. The CDR3 region is CASSFGQSTDTQYF. Written as DNA, the CDR3 is TGTGCCAGCAGCTTCGGACAGTCCACAGATACGCAGTATTTT. The variable domain in full, completed from reference TRBV11-3 and TRBJ2-3, reads EAGVVQSPRYKIIEKKQPVAFWCNPISGHNTLYWYLQNLGQGPELLIRYENEEAVDDSQLPKDRFSAERLKGVDSTLKIQPAELGDSAVYLCASSFGQSTDTQYFGPGTRLTVL.

CDR3 bases: TGTGCCAGCAGCTTAATCAATAGTCAGCGATACGAGCAGTACTTC. Translation gives CASSLINSQRYEQYF. The V gene is TRBV11-2, the J gene TRBJ2-7; D ambiguous. V dropped 2 bases and J dropped 4 bases, with 15 bases sitting between them. This CDR3 spans 15 amino acids. CDR1 SGHAT and CDR2 FQNNGV come from the germline V gene.

The chain uses TRBV19 and TRBJ2-3; 14 bases are shared with TRBD2. Germline V gene lookup returns CDR1 LNHDA and CDR2 SQIVND (reference sequence). J was trimmed by 7 bases and V by 8 bases; bases with no gene match: 8. The length of the CDR3 is 15 residues. CDR3: CASSQTSGRANTQYF. The CDR3 region has the DNA TGTGCCAGTTCACAGACTAGCGGGAGGGCGAATACGCAGTATTTT. Variable domain in full (rest from reference TRBV19 and TRBJ2-3): DGGITQSPKYLFRKEGQNVTLSCEQNLNHDAMYWYRQDPGQGLRLIYYSQIVNDFQKGDIAEGYSVSREKKESFPLTVTSAQKNPTAFYLCASSQTSGRANTQYFGPGTRLTVL.